Below, 32 T cell receptor beta chains from the same sample are listed, as sequenced in a study of early T cells in non-severe SARS-CoV-2 infection. TCRdb called the 5' RACE reads again in MiXCR, with one record for every CDR3 protein. The sample shows about 18,000 distinct CDR3 sequences, around 6.1% of them seen only once. Source material: whole blood. These receptors were taken from an adult who was a healthcare worker with PCR-confirmed SARS-CoV-2 infection or an uninfected control (not recorded which).

V gene TRBV12-3 or TRBV12-4 combines with J gene TRBJ1-1; D perhaps matches TRBD1 (5 bases). The CDR3 covers 11 residues. V was cut by 6 bases and J by 8 bases, with 10 bases left in between. The CDR3, as DNA: TGTGCCAGCAGCTTCGACAGAGAAGCTTTCTTT. Residues: CASSFDREAFF.

This clonotype was seen more than once but under ten times. This chain uses TRBV3-1 with TRBJ1-5; no firm D call. Germline-derived CDR1 and CDR2 are LGHDT and YNNKEL (reference sequence). The CDR3 runs to 13 residues. Trimming shortened V by 1 base and J by 5 bases, and 6 bases separated the two germline ends. This chain's CDR3 is CASSQGEDQPQHF. DNA for the CDR3: TGTGCCAGCAGCCAAGGCGAGGATCAGCCCCAGCATTTT.

This clonotype appeared many times. This rearrangement joins TRBV7-9 to TRBJ1-5, with 7 bases aligning to TRBD1. Trimming took 5 bases from V and 3 from J; bases not matched to a gene: 7. CDR1 and CDR2 from the germline V gene are SEHNR and FQNEAQ (reference sequence). The CDR3 length is 15 residues. CDR3 region: CASSPSGQPNQPQHF. CDR3 DNA: TGTGCCAGCAGCCCATCGGGACAGCCCAATCAGCCCCAGCATTTT.

The chain links TRBV27 to TRBJ1-3, with 9 bases that match TRBD1. The CDR3 contains 15 residues. Trimming at V came to 5 bases and at J to 2 bases, leaving 4 bases not matched to a gene. From germline, CDR1 is MNHEY and CDR2 SMNVEV (reference sequence). CDR3 residues: CASSPGTGTGNTIYF. CDR3 bases: TGTGCCAGCAGTCCCGGGACAGGGACTGGAAACACCATATATTTT.

This clonotype was counted a few times. The chain employs TRBV5-1 and TRBJ2-1; D possibly corresponds to TRBD2 (5 bases). This CDR3 spans 14 amino acids. V was clipped by 5 bases and J by 6 bases, with 15 bases between them. Germline V lookup: CDR1 SGHRS, CDR2 YFSETQ. The CDR3 DNA reads TGCGCCAGCAGGCCCCTTCTAGGGAGCAATGAGCAGTTCTTC. As protein: CASRPLLGSNEQFF.

This sequence joins TRBV4-1 and TRBJ1-1; D is ambiguous. CDR3 length: 14 amino acids. V lost 2 bases and J lost 1, with 8 bases in between. CDR1 and CDR2 from the germline V gene are MGHRA and YSYEKL. CDR3 DNA: TGCGCCAGCAGCCAACCGCTGACGAACACTGAAGCTTTCTTT. Translation: CASSQPLTNTEAFF.

The V call is TRBV7-9, the J call TRBJ1-3; D gene ambiguous. CDR3 length equals 13 residues. V dropped 5 bases and J dropped 4 bases, with 9 bases sitting between them. The germline CDR1 and CDR2 sequences are SEHNR and FQNEAQ (reference sequence). CDR3 nucleotide sequence: TGTGCCAGCAGCCTGGCGGAGGGAAACACCATATATTTT. Translated, it gives CASSLAEGNTIYF.

This chain connects TRBV11-1 to TRBJ2-1; a possible D gene is TRBD1 (6 bases). The CDR3 loop spans 16 amino acids. Trimming cost V 5 bases and J 6 bases, with 20 bases left between them. The germline CDR1 and CDR2 sequences are SGHAT and FQDESV (reference sequence). The CDR3 bases are TGTGCCAGCAGCATCCGAACAGTTATGGACAGCAATGAGCAGTTCTTC. Translating it yields CASSIRTVMDSNEQFF.

Many counts were recorded for this clonotype. J is TRBJ1-2 and V is TRBV5-4; D uncertain. Germline loops: CDR1 SGHNT, CDR2 YYREEE (reference sequence). V dropped 4 bases and J dropped 0 bases, with 10 bases sitting between them. This CDR3 has 14 amino acids. CDR3 nucleotides: TGTGCCAGCAGCCGCTTTCAAGCTAACTATGGCTACACCTTC. Translating gives CASSRFQANYGYTF.

This clonotype was counted ten times or more. The CDR3 is CASSPGRFPNEQFF. The DNA for the CDR3 is TGTGCCAGCAGCCCTGGACGTTTTCCGAATGAGCAGTTCTTC. The chain couples TRBV7-2 to TRBJ2-1, with D unresolved. The CDR3 contains 14 residues. Germline-derived CDR1 and CDR2 are SGHTA and FQGNSA. Trimming took 5 bases from V and 7 from J, leaving 15 bases between them.

This clonotype appeared many times. The genes are TRBV7-9 and TRBJ2-7, with a tentative D call TRBD1 (5 bases). The CDR3 spans 12 residues. Germline values: CDR1 SEHNR, CDR2 FQNEAQ (reference sequence). V was clipped by 4 bases and J by 7 bases, with 11 bases between them. CDR3 in amino acids: CASSSQGWEQYF. Here the CDR3 DNA reads TGTGCCAGCAGCTCTCAGGGATGGGAGCAGTACTTC.

This chain links TRBV6-1 with TRBJ2-7, with 10 bases that match TRBD2. The CDR3 has 15 residues. V was clipped by 6 bases and J by 2 bases; unmatched bases: 7. Germline loops: CDR1 MNHNS, CDR2 SASEGT. The CDR3 loop is CASRTGTSEAYEQYF. The CDR3 bases are TGTGCCAGCAGAACCGGGACTAGCGAGGCCTACGAGCAGTACTTC.

This clonotype was detected many times. The rearrangement joins TRBV3-1 to TRBJ1-1; D is unclear. The germline V gene has CDR1 LGHDT and CDR2 YNNKEL (reference sequence). The V end lost 0 bases, the J end lost 6 bases, and 11 bases lay between the germline ends. The CDR3 totals 14 residues. The CDR3 nucleotides read TGTGCCAGCAGCCAAGAGGTGGGTCTTGCTGAAGCTTTCTTT. Translation: CASSQEVGLAEAFF. Full variable domain (remainder filled in from reference TRBV3-1 and TRBJ1-1): DTAVSQTPKYLVTQMGNDKSIKCEQNLGHDTMYWYKQDSKKFLKIMFSYNNKELIINETVPNRFSPKSPDKAHLNLHINSLELGDSAVYFCASSQEVGLAEAFFGQGTRLTVV.

The rearrangement joins TRBV15 to TRBJ2-1; 12 positions agree with TRBD2. The V segment lost 0 bases and the J segment 8 bases; nucleotides outside the gene matches: 11. Looked up from germline, CDR1 is LNHNV and CDR2 is YYDKDF (reference sequence). CDR3 length equals 18 residues. The CDR3 loop reads CATSRDIGLAGGSYEQFF. CDR3 sequence (DNA): TGTGCCACCAGCAGAGATATTGGGCTAGCGGGAGGGTCCTATGAGCAGTTCTTC.

At least ten counts were recorded for this clonotype. The chain combines TRBV7-2 with TRBJ2-7, with 9 nucleotides matching TRBD2. Per germline, CDR1 SGHTA and CDR2 FQGNSA. V lost 4 bases to trimming and J lost 3 bases; unmatched junction nucleotides: 7. The CDR3 runs to 15 residues. This CDR3 reads CASSSLAGSYYEQYF. The CDR3 nucleotides are TGTGCCAGCAGCTCGCTAGCGGGATCCTACTACGAGCAGTACTTC.

There are many counts of this clonotype. The genes are TRBV20-1 and TRBJ2-3; TRBD2 agrees at 11 bases. Trimming removed 8 bases from V and 5 bases from J; junction bases left unmatched: 6. Germline CDR1 and CDR2: DFQATT and SNEGSKA (reference sequence). The CDR3 has 13 amino acids. CDR3 amino acids: CSPQTSGVDTQYF. In DNA, the CDR3 is TGCAGTCCCCAGACTAGCGGGGTAGATACGCAGTATTTT.

This clonotype has only a few counts. The V gene is TRBV19, the J gene TRBJ2-1, with D unclear. The CDR3 contains 14 residues. Germline V CDR1 and CDR2: LNHDA, SQIVND (reference sequence). The V gene lost 4 bases and the J gene lost 1 base, with 8 bases spanning the gap. The CDR3 sequence is CASSKAYSYNEQFF. CDR3 nucleotide sequence: TGTGCCAGTAGTAAGGCTTATTCCTACAATGAGCAGTTCTTC.

This clonotype rates as medium-sized. This sequence joins TRBV12-3 or TRBV12-4 and TRBJ2-7; TRBD1 matches at 11 bases. Losses at the gene ends were 5 bases for V and 3 bases for J; bases not matched to a gene: 6. The CDR3 runs 15 residues. Written as DNA, the CDR3 is TGTGCCAGCAGTCCCAGGACAGGGGGCGTCTACGAGCAGTACTTC. The encoded protein is CASSPRTGGVYEQYF.

This clonotype was counted ten times or more. V is TRBV28 and J is TRBJ2-2; TRBD2 is a possible D gene (5 bases). V lost 7 bases and J 8 bases, leaving 17 bases between the germline ends. The CDR3 has 14 residues. The germline CDR1 and CDR2 sequences are MDHEN and SYDVKM. Written as DNA, the CDR3 is TGTGCCAGCATCTATCAAGCCGGGAATGGGGAGCTGTTTTTT. This gives the protein CASIYQAGNGELFF.

The sample holds many counts of this clonotype. The chain employs TRBV15 and TRBJ2-1; D not resolved. V was pared by 5 bases and J by 6 bases, with 8 bases between. Per the germline V gene, CDR1 is LNHNV and CDR2 is YYDKDF (reference sequence). The CDR3 is 12 amino acids. The CDR3 region has the DNA TGTGCCACCAGCTTGTACGGCAATGAGCAGTTCTTC. It encodes CATSLYGNEQFF.

By its share, this clonotype is medium-sized. The V gene is TRBV4-1, the J gene TRBJ2-1, with 7 positions matching TRBD2. Germline CDR1 MGHRA, CDR2 YSYEKL. The CDR3 is made up of 16 amino acids. The V gene end was trimmed by 2 bases and the J gene end by 5 bases; junction bases not matched to a gene: 9. CDR3 sequence reads: CASSQRPLAGHNEQFF. CDR3 bases: TGCGCCAGCAGCCAACGGCCTTTAGCGGGCCACAATGAGCAGTTCTTC.

Many counts were recorded for this clonotype. The gene calls are TRBV12-3 or TRBV12-4 and TRBJ2-1, with unresolved D. CDR3 length: 13 residues. The V end lost 5 bases, the J end lost 7 bases, and 12 bases lay between the germline ends. CDR3 bases: TGTGCCAGCAGTCTTAGGATGAGGAATGAGCAGTTCTTC. It yields the protein CASSLRMRNEQFF.

This clonotype has ten or more counts. This chain uses TRBV4-1 with TRBJ2-3; possible D gene TRBD2, 6 bases. There are 15 residues in the CDR3. V was pared by 6 bases and J by 0 bases, with 13 bases between. Germline loops: CDR1 MGHRA, CDR2 YSYEKL. The CDR3 here is CASRRAEGSTDTQYF. The CDR3 coding sequence is TGCGCCAGCAGGCGAGCGGAGGGAAGCACAGATACGCAGTATTTT.

The chain is built from TRBV6-1 and TRBJ2-1; D uncertain. CDR3 length: 16 amino acids. CDR1 and CDR2 (germline): MNHNS, SASEGT. V lost 3 bases and J 9 bases, leaving 21 bases between the germline ends. CDR3 in amino acids: CASSDLLKELGVEQFF. The CDR3 nucleotides are TGTGCCAGCAGTGACCTCTTGAAGGAGCTTGGGGTTGAGCAGTTCTTC.

This clonotype was picked up a small number of times. The chain recombines TRBV19 with TRBJ2-2; TRBD2 matches at 7 bases. J lost 0 bases, V lost 8 bases, and 18 bases had no gene match. Germline lookup yields CDR1 LNHDA and CDR2 SQIVND (reference sequence). The CDR3 is 19 residues long. The CDR3 coding sequence is TGTGCCAGTGAGCTTTTCACCCGGGGGGTAGCCGCGAACACCGGGGAGCTGTTTTTT. This codes for CASELFTRGVAANTGELFF.

This clonotype was counted many times. The chain links TRBV7-8 to TRBJ2-1, with no clear D. The ends were cut back, 7 bases at V and 2 bases at J, with 18 bases in the middle. This CDR3 region has 16 residues. Germline CDR1 and CDR2: SGHVS and FQNEAQ. This chain's CDR3 is CASNSDTRPPYNEQFF. DNA for the CDR3: TGTGCCAGCAACTCAGATACGCGGCCTCCCTACAATGAGCAGTTCTTC.

In its sample, this clonotype was seen many times. V and J are TRBV28 and TRBJ1-5; 10 bases agree with TRBD1. The CDR3 is made up of 17 amino acids. Per the germline V gene, CDR1 is MDHEN and CDR2 is SYDVKM. After removal of 10 bases from V and 3 bases from J, the junction contained 15 bases not matched to a gene. Here the CDR3 reads CATFRDRGIQFNQPQHF. DNA for the CDR3: TGTGCCACCTTCCGGGACAGGGGAATCCAATTCAATCAGCCCCAGCATTTT.

This clonotype was recorded many times. Germline and junction disagree at one end, which may indicate a read error. The CDR3 region has the DNA TGCAGTGCCAGAGTACCGCGGGAGATTCAGACCCAGTACTTC. Residues: CSARVPREIQTQYF. This chain links TRBV20-1 with TRBJ2-5; 7 bases agree with TRBD2. Germline CDR1 is DFQATT and CDR2 is SNEGSKA (reference sequence). The CDR3 loop spans 14 amino acids.

Ten or more counts support this clonotype. This chain connects TRBV7-2 to TRBJ1-5; TRBD1 matches 7 bases. CDR1 SGHTA and CDR2 FQGNSA come from the germline V gene. With V trimmed by 3 bases and J by 5 bases, 4 bases remained unmatched. This CDR3 has 14 amino acids. CDR3 nucleotides: TGTGCCAGCAGCTTCAGACAGGGCGATCAGCCCCAGCATTTT. Its translation is CASSFRQGDQPQHF.

The V gene is TRBV5-1, the J gene TRBJ2-7; TRBD1 aligns across 8 bases. Germline assignment: CDR1 SGHRS and CDR2 YFSETQ. The CDR3 loop spans 15 amino acids. The V segment lost 3 bases and the J segment 5 bases; nucleotides outside the gene matches: 10. The CDR3 is CASSSLQGDLHEQYF. The CDR3, as DNA: TGCGCCAGCAGCTCTCTACAGGGGGATCTCCACGAGCAGTACTTC. Looking up the rest from reference TRBV5-1 and TRBJ2-7 gives the full variable domain: KAGVTQTPRYLIKTRGQQVTLSCSPISGHRSVSWYQQTPGQGLQFLFEYFSETQRNKGNFPGRFSGRQFSNSRSEMNVSTLELGDSALYLCASSSLQGDLHEQYFGPGTRLTVT.

The table lists this clonotype with many counts. J is TRBJ1-3 and V is TRBV5-6, with TRBD1 as a possible D gene (5 bases). V lost 5 bases, J lost 0 bases, and 12 bases lay in between. Germline V gene data show CDR1 as SGHDT and CDR2 as YYEEEE. This CDR3 is 15 amino acids long. CDR3 coding DNA: TGTGCCAGCAGAGATACAGGTCGCTCTGGAAACACCATATATTTT. Protein: CASRDTGRSGNTIYF.

At least ten counts were recorded for this clonotype. The genes are TRBV7-3 and TRBJ1-3; D is unclear. Trimming cost V 5 bases and J 0 bases, with 11 bases left between them. There are 15 residues in the CDR3. Per germline, CDR1 SGHTA and CDR2 FQGTGA. CDR3 DNA: TGTGCCAGCAGCCCGTCCCAAAACTCTGGAAACACCATATATTTT. This gives the protein CASSPSQNSGNTIYF.